This T cell receptor beta chain was identified in a study of blood T cell repertoires in COVID-19 (dated by TCRdb to 2018 to 2021). As for the study more broadly: Samples covering the acute and convalescent phases of COVID-19 were provided by collaborators in the United States, Italy and Spain. The material from the prospective study consisted of cDNA or gDNA derived from T cells, B-cell-depleted T cells, or PBMCs. Subjects who had been exposed to COVID-19, were actively infected with it, or had recovered from it provided the deeply sampled blood TCRbeta repertoires that made up the dataset. The repertoires were released in a freely available public database meant as a resource for research on the immune response to SARS-CoV-2. Samples came from the ongoing ImmuneRACE study (first 160 participants) plus 1,254 subjects from 6 global collaborators. The sample metadata nearly always contained a de-identified subject ID, COVID-19 status, age in years and sex. HLA class I and class II types, where available, came from metadata supplied by the sample provider rather than from assay-based typing.

Concerning this clone: No antigen is known for it. There are no base qualities to consult, and no much larger clone falls within one base.

The immunoSEQ Assay, a bias-controlled multiplex PCR, was used to amplify TCRbeta CDR3 regions from genomic DNA. Per the source publication's procedure: Nucleated cell counts per sample were estimated from amplification of reference gene primers within the assay. To quantify the absolute abundance of each unique TCRbeta CDR3 rearrangement, sequence reads were collapsed and filtered. For each sample, productive Simpson clonality was calculated as the square root of Simpson's diversity index across productive rearrangements. TCRdb took over this immuneACCESS table, retaining in-frame rearrangements with V and J assigned. Such tables are incomplete; in checked studies, under half of the missing clones stem from an unresolved V gene, and the remainder is unexplained. For V, J and clone size, that table is used; D and trimming come from the DNA. The sample contains around 180,000 clones, 88% of them found a single time. The top ten hold around 25% of the sample.

Paper-wide results and their limitations: The quantity of clinical and demographic metadata differed by source and by participant and was supplied without curation.

CDR1 SGDLS and CDR2 YYNGEE were looked up in the germline V gene. The CDR3 measures 15 amino acids from cysteine to phenylalanine. Of the read, only the CDR3 DNA is kept; its 45 bases are in frame from base 1. Trimmed from V: 0 bases; trimmed from J: 5 bases; junction bases lacking a gene match: 6. Whole blood was collected in K2EDTA tubes by collaborating institutions according to the institutions' own protocols. Collaborator samples were shipped for TCRbeta analysis as frozen whole blood, isolated PBMCs, or DNA extracted from either sample type. Sequenced input: peripheral blood. Rearrangement joined TRBV9 to TRBJ2-3, with 7 middle bases fitting TRBD2. This receptor was identified in a man in his 60s with acute or convalescent COVID-19. The CDR3 sequence is CASSVESGEGDTQYF. The bases are TGTGCCAGCAGCGTAGAGTCGGGGGAGGGAGATACGCAGTATTTT.